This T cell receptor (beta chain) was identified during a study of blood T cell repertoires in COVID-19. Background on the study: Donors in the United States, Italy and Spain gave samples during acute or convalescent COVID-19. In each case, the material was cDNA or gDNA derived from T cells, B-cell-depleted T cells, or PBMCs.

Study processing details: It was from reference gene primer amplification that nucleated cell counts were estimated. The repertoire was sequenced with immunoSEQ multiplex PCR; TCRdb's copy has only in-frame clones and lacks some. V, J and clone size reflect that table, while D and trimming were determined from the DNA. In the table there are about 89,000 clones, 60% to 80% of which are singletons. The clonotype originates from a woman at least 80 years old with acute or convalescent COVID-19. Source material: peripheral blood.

The CDR3 bases are TGTGCCAGCAGCTTAGATCCGGGGGGTTCAATGAACACTGAAGCTTTCTTT. This gives the protein CASSLDPGGSMNTEAFF. The chain employs TRBV11-2 and TRBJ1-1, with a weak D call TRBD1 (5 bases). V dropped 0 bases and J dropped 0 bases, with 14 bases sitting between them. Germline V lookup: CDR1 SGHAT, CDR2 FQNNGV. The CDR3 is made up of 17 amino acids.